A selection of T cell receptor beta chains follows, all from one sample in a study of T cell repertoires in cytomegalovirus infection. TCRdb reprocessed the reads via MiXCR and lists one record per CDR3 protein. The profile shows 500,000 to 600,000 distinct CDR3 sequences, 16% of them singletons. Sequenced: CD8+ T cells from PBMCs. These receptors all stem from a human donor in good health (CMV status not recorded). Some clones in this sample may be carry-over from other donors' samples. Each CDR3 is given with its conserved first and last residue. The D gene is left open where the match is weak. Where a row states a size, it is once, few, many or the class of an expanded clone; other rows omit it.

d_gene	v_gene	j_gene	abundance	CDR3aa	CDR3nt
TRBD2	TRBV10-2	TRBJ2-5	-	CASISPGLAGGSQETQYF	TGCGCCAGCATCTCGCCGGGACTAGCGGGGGGCTCTCAAGAGACCCAGTACTTC
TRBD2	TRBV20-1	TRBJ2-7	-	CSASRLAGVGEQYF	TGCAGTGCTAGTCGGCTAGCGGGAGTTGGCGAGCAGTACTTC
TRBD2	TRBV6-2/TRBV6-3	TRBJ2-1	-	CASSYNERQGLAGVYNEQFF	TGTGCCAGCAGTTACAATGAACGACAGGGACTAGCGGGGGTATACAATGAGCAGTTCTTC
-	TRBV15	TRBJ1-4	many	CATSRPFGPHQGDINEKLFF	TGTGCCACCAGCAGACCGTTCGGACCCCATCAGGGAGATATAAATGAAAAACTGTTTTTT
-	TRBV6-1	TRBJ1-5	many	CASSALGGNGNQPQHF	TGTGCCAGCAGTGCCCTGGGGGGAAACGGCAATCAGCCCCAGCATTTT
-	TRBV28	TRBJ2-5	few	CASSLPEANQETQYF	TGTGCCAGCAGTCTCCCGGAGGCGAACCAAGAGACCCAGTACTTC
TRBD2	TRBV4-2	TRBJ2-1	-	CASSQVGTRYNEQFF	TGTGCCAGCAGCCAAGTTGGGACTAGGTACAATGAGCAGTTCTTC
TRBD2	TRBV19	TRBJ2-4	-	CASSPQSGRSKNIQYF	TGTGCCAGTAGTCCCCAGAGCGGGAGGAGCAAAAACATTCAGTACTTC
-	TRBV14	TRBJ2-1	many	CASSQGWTGNEQFF	TGTGCCAGCAGCCAAGGATGGACGGGCAATGAGCAGTTCTTC
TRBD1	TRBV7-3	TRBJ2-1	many	CASSFSGGINNEQFF	TGTGCCAGCAGCTTTTCAGGGGGCATAAACAATGAGCAGTTCTTC
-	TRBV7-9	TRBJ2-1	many	CASSPRGKGDEQFF	TGTGCCAGCAGCCCACGGGGGAAGGGCGATGAGCAGTTCTTC
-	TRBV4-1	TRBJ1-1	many	CASSQEYLRQAFF	TGCGCCAGCAGCCAAGAATACTTACGTCAGGCTTTCTTT